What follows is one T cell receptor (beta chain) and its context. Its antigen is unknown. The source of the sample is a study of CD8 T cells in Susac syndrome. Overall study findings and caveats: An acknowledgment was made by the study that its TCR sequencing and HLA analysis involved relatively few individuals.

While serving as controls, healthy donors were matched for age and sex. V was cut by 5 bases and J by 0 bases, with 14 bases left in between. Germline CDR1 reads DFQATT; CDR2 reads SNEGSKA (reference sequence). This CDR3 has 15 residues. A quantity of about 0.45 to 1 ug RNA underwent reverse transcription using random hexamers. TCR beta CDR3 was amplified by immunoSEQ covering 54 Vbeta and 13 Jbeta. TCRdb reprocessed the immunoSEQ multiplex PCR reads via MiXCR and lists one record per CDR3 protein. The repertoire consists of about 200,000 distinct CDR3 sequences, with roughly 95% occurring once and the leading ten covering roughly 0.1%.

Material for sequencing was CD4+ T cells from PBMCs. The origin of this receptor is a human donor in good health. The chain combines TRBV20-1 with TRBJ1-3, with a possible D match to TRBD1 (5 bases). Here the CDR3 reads CSAGRDVSSGNTIYF. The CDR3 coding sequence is TGCAGTGCTGGAAGGGACGTTAGCTCTGGAAACACCATATATTTT.